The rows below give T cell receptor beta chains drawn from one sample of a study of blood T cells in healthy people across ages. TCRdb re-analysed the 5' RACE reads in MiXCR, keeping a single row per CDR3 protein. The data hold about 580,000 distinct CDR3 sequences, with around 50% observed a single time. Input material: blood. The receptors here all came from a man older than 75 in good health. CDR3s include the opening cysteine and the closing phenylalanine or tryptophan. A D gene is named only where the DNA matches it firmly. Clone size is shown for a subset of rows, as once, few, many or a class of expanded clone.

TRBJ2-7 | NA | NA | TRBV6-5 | CASSTRASVSYEQYF | TGTGCCAGCAGTACCCGGGCTAGCGTAAGCTACGAGCAGTACTTC
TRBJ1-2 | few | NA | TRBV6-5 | CASSARDGHGYTF | TGTGCCAGCAGTGCCCGGGACGGCCATGGCTACACCTTC
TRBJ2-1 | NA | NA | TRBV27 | CASSRHDQETQFF | TGTGCCAGCAGCCGACATGATCAAGAGACCCAGTTCTTC
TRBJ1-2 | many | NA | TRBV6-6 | CASSSGSQGLSHYGYTF | TGTGCCAGCAGTTCTGGGTCTCAGGGATTAAGTCACTATGGCTACACCTTC
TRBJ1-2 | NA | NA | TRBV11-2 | CASTQSRRDGYGYTF | TGTGCCAGCACTCAATCTCGCCGGGACGGCTATGGCTACACCTTC
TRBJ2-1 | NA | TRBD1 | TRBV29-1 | CSVHQGVRDEQFF | TGCAGCGTTCATCAGGGGGTCCGAGATGAGCAGTTCTTC
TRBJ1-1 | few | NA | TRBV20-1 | CSASRPWDVGTEAFF | TGCAGTGCTAGCCGCCCGTGGGACGTGGGCACTGAAGCTTTCTTT
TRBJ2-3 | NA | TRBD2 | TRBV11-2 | CASSFRGTSGPVHTDTQYF | TGTGCCAGCAGCTTCAGGGGGACTAGCGGGCCGGTTCACACAGATACGCAGTATTTT
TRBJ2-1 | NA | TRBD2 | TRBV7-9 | CASSPAGTSIHGQFF | TGTGCCAGCAGCCCCGCCGGGACTAGCATCCATGGGCAGTTCTTC
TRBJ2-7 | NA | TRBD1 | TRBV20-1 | CSAPRQGTSYEQYF | TGCAGTGCCCCGAGACAGGGCACCTCCTACGAGCAGTACTTC
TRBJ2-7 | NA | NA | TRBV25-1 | CASSEGTGYAEQYF | TGTGCCAGCAGTGAAGGTACTGGGTACGCCGAGCAGTACTTC
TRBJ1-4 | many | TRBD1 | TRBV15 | CATSRAGGDLTNEKLFF | TGTGCCACCAGCAGAGCAGGGGGAGATTTGACTAATGAAAAACTGTTTTTT
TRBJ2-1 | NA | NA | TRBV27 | CASSLPRGPQFF | TGTGCCAGCAGTTTACCGCGGGGTCCGCAGTTCTTC
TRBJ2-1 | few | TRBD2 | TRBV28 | CASRTGLAGNYNEQFF | TGTGCCAGCAGGACCGGACTAGCGGGGAACTACAATGAGCAGTTCTTC
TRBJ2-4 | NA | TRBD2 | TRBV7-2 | CASSFGSGVLAKNIQYF | TGTGCCAGCAGCTTCGGAAGCGGGGTCTTAGCCAAAAACATTCAGTACTTC
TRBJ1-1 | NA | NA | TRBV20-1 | CSAPLRGMNTEAFF | TGCAGTGCTCCACTCAGGGGCATGAACACTGAAGCTTTCTTT
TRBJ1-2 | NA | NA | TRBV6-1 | CASSEAGTPGYGYTF | TGTGCCAGCAGTGAAGCCGGGACTCCCGGCTATGGCTACACCTTC
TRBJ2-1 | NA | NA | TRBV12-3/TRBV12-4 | CASRDRSSANEQFF | TGTGCCAGCAGGGATCGGTCTAGCGCCAATGAGCAGTTCTTC
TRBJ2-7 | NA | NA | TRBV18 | CAGSLGGADSYEQYF | TGTGCCGGCTCGCTGGGTGGAGCGGACTCCTACGAGCAGTACTTC
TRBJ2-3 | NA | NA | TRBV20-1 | CSGLVHTDTQYF | TGCAGTGGCTTGGTTCACACAGATACGCAGTATTTT
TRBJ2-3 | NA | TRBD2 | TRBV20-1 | CSARVPLGAGSTDTQYF | TGCAGTGCTAGAGTCCCCCTAGGAGCGGGGAGCACAGATACGCAGTATTTT
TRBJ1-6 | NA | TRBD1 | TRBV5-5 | CASSLAGGAWNSPLHF | TGTGCCAGCAGCTTGGCAGGGGGCGCGTGGAATTCACCCCTCCACTTT
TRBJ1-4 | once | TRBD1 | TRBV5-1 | CASSPGDSGEKLFF | TGCGCCAGCAGCCCCGGGGACAGCGGGGAAAAACTGTTTTTT
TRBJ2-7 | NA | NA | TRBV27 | CASSTSGAAYEQYF | NA
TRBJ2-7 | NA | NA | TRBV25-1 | CASSEDSKAYEQYF | TGTGCCAGCAGTGAAGACAGCAAGGCCTACGAGCAGTACTTC
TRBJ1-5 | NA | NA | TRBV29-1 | CSVADANQPQHF | TGCAGCGTTGCCGACGCAAATCAGCCCCAGCATTTT
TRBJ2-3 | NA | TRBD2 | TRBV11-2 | CASSLMGGIGSDTQYF | TGTGCCAGCAGCTTAATGGGAGGGATCGGGTCGGATACGCAGTATTTT
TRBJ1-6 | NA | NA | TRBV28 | CASSTGGARGSPLHF | TGTGCCAGCAGTACGGGGGGCGCGAGGGGTTCACCCCTCCACTTT
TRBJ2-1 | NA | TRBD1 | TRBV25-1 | CASSKQGGSYNEQFF | TGTGCCAGCAGTAAACAGGGGGGATCCTACAATGAGCAGTTCTTC
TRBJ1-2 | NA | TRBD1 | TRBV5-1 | CASSLTRDRGHGYTF | TGCGCCAGCAGCTTGACCCGGGACAGGGGCCATGGCTACACCTTC
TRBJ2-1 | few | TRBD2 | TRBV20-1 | CSARPGEGWNEQFF | TGCAGTGCCCGCCCGGGGGAGGGGTGGAATGAGCAGTTCTTC
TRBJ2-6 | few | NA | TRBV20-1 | CSAEVAGANVLTF | TGCAGTGCTGAGGTCGCTGGGGCCAACGTCCTGACTTTC
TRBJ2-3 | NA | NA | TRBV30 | CAWSAGTWNPDTQYF | TGTGCCTGGAGTGCCGGGACTTGGAACCCAGATACGCAGTATTTT
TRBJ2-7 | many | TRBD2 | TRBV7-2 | CASSLVSSGGSYEQYF | TGTGCCAGCAGCTTAGTCTCTAGCGGGGGGTCGTACGAGCAGTACTTC
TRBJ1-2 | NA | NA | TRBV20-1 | CSASTYGYTF | TGCAGTGCTAGTACCTATGGCTACACCTTC
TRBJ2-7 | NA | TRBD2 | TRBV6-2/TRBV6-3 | CASSRPAGASSEQYF | TGTGCCAGCAGCCGCCCAGCGGGGGCGTCGAGCGAGCAGTACTTC
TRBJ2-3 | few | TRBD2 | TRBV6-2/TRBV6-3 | CASSSRGGSLTDTQYF | TGTGCCAGCAGTTCCCGGGGGGGCTCTCTGACAGATACGCAGTATTTT
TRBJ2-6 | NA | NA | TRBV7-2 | CASSRGHISGANVLTF | TGTGCCAGCAGCCGAGGACACATCTCTGGGGCCAACGTCCTGACTTTC
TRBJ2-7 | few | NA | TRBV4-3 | CASSQDGRLLSEQYF | TGCGCCAGCAGCCAAGACGGCCGTCTCCTCTCCGAGCAGTACTTC
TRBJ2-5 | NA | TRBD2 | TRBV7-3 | CASSLMPAGWETQYF | TGTGCCAGCAGCTTAATGCCAGCGGGATGGGAGACCCAGTACTTC
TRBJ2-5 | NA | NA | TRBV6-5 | CASSYQTGGSGETQYF | TGTGCCAGCAGTTACCAGACAGGTGGTTCCGGAGAGACCCAGTACTTC